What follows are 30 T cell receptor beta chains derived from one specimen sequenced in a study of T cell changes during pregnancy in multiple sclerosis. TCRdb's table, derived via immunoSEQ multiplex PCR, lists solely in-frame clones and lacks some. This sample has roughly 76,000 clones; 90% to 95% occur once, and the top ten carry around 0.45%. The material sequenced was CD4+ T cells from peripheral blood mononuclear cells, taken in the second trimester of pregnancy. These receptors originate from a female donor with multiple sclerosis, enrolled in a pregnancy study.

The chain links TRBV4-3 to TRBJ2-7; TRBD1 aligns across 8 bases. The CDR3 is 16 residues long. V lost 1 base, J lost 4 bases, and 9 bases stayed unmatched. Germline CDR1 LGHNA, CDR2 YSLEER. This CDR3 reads CASSQVTGGEGYEQYF. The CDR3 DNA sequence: TGCGCCAGCAGCCAAGTCACAGGGGGAGAGGGGTACGAGCAGTACTTC.

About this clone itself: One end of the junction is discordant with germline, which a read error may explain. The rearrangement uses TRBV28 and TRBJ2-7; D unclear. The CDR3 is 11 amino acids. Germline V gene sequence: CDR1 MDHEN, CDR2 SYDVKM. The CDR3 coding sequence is TGTGCCAGCAGTTTTGGGCCCACCGCGCGCTTC. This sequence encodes CASSFGPTARF. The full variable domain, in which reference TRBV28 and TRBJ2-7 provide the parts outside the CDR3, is DVKVTQSSRYLVKRTGEKVFLECVQDMDHENMFWYRQDPGLGLRLIYFSYDVKMKEKGDIPEGYSVSREKKERFSLILESASTNQTSMYLCASSFGPTARFGPGTRLTVT.

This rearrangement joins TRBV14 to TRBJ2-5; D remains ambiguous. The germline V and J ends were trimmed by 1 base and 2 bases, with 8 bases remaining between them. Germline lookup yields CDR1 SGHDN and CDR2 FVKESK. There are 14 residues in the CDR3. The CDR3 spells CASSQASKQETQYF. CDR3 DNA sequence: TGTGCCAGCAGCCAAGCTTCTAAACAAGAGACCCAGTACTTC.

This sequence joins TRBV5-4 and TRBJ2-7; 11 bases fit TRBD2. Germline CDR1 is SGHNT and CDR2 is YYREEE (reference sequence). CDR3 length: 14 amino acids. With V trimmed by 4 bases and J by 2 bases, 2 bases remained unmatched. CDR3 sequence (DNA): TGTGCCAGCAGCCTTAGCGGGGGGGCCTACGAGCAGTACTTC. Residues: CASSLSGGAYEQYF.

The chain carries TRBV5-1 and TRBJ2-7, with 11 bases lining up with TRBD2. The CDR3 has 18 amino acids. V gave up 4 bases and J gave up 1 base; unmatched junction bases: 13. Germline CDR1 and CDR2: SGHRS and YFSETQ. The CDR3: CASSGPPGLAETSYEQYF. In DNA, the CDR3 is TGCGCCAGCAGCGGACCACCGGGACTAGCGGAGACATCCTACGAGCAGTACTTC. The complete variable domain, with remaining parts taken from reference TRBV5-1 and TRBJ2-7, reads KAGVTQTPRYLIKTRGQQVTLSCSPISGHRSVSWYQQTPGQGLQFLFEYFSETQRNKGNFPGRFSGRQFSNSRSEMNVSTLELGDSALYLCASSGPPGLAETSYEQYFGPGTRLTVT.

The CDR3 spells CASSLRGTDENTEAFF. CDR3 in DNA: TGTGCCAGCAGCTTAAGGGGGACGGATGAGAACACTGAAGCTTTCTTT. The chain has TRBV7-8 and TRBJ1-1; weak D call: TRBD1 (6 bases). CDR3 length: 16 amino acids. V dropped 2 bases and J dropped 1 base, with 14 bases sitting between them. CDR1 is SGHVS and CDR2 is FQNEAQ in the germline V gene.

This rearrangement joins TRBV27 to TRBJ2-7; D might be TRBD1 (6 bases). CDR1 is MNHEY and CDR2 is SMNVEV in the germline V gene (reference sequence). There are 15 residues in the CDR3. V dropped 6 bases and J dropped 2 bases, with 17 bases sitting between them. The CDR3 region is CASSRPGHTTYEQYF. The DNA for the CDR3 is TGTGCCAGCAGCCGACCGGGACATACGACCTACGAGCAGTACTTC.

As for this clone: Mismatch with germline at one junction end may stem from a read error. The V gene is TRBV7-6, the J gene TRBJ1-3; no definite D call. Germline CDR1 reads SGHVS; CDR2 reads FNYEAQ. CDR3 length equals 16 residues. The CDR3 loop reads CTSSLAGPSSGNTIYF. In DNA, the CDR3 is TGTACCAGCAGCTTAGCGGGCCCGAGCTCTGGAAACACCATATATTTT. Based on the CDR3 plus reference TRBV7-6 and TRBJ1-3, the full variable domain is GAGVSQSPRYKVTKRGQDVALRCDPISGHVSLYWYRQALGQGPEFLTYFNYEAQQDKSGLPNDRFSAERPEGSISTLTIQRTEQRDSAMYRCTSSLAGPSSGNTIYFGEGSWLTVV.

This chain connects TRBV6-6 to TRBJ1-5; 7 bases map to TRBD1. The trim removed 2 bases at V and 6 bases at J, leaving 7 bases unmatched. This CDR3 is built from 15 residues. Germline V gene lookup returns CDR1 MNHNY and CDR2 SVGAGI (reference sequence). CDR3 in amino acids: CASSYTGQPLQPQHF. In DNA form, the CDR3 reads TGTGCCAGCAGTTACACGGGACAGCCACTTCAGCCCCAGCATTTT.

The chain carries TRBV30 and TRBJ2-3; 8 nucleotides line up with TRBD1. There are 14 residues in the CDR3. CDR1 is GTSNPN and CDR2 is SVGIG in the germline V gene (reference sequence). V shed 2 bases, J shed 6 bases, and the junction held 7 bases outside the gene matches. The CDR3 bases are TGTGCCTGGAGTAGAGGGACAGGTGGGGATACGCAGTATTTT. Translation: CAWSRGTGGDTQYF. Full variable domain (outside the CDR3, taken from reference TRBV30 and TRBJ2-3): SQTIHQWPATLVQPVGSPLSLECTVEGTSNPNLYWYRQAAGRGLQLLFYSVGIGQISSEVPQNLSASRPQDRQFILSSKKLLLSDSGFYLCAWSRGTGGDTQYFGPGTRLTVL.

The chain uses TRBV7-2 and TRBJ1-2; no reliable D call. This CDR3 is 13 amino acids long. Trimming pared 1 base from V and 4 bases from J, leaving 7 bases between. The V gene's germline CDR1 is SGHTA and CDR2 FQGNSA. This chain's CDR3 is CASSLDTRYGYTF. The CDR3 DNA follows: TGTGCCAGCAGCTTAGACACACGCTATGGCTACACCTTC.

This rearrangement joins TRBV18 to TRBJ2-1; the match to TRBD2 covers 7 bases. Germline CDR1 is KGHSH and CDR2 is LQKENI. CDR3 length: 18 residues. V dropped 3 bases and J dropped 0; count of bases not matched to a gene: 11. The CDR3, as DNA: TGTGCCAGCTCACCCCTCGGGCCCGGCGGGAGCTCCTACAATGAGCAGTTCTTC. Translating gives CASSPLGPGGSSYNEQFF. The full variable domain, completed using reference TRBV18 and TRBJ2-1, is NAGVMQNPRHLVRRRGQEARLRCSPMKGHSHVYWYRQLPEEGLKFMVYLQKENIIDESGMPKERFSAEFPKEGPSILRIQQVVRGDSAAYFCASSPLGPGGSSYNEQFFGPGTRLTVL.

CDR3 in amino acids: CASSLAQYNEQFF. The CDR3 DNA sequence: TGTGCCAGCAGCTTAGCACAGTACAATGAGCAGTTCTTC. The chain carries TRBV7-9 and TRBJ2-1; no firm D call. Germline CDR1 and CDR2: SEHNR and FQNEAQ (reference sequence). Trimming took 0 bases from V and 4 from J, leaving 4 bases between them. The CDR3 is 13 amino acids.

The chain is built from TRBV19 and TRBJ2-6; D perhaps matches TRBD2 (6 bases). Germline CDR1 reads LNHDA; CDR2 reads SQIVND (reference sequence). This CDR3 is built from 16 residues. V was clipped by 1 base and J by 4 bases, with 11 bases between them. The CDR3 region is CASSIVGGPGANVLTF. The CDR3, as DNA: TGTGCCAGTAGTATAGTAGGAGGGCCCGGGGCCAACGTCCTGACTTTC.

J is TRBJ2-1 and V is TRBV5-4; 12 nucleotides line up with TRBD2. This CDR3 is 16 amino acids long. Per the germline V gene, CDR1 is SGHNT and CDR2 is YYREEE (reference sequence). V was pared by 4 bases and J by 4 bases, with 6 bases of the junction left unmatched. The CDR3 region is CASSRGLAGIYNEQFF. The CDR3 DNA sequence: TGTGCCAGCAGCCGGGGACTAGCGGGTATTTACAATGAGCAGTTCTTC. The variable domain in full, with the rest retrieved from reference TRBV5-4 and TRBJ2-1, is ETGVTQSPTHLIKTRGQQVTLRCSSQSGHNTVSWYQQALGQGPQFIFQYYREEENGRGNFPPRFSGLQFPNYSSELNVNALELDDSALYLCASSRGLAGIYNEQFFGPGTRLTVL.

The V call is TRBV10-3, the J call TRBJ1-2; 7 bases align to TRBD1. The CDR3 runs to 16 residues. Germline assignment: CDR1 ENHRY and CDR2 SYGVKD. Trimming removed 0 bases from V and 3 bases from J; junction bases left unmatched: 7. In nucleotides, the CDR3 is TGTGCCATCAGTGAGTCAGGACCCCAGGGGGACTATGGCTACACCTTC. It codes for CAISESGPQGDYGYTF.

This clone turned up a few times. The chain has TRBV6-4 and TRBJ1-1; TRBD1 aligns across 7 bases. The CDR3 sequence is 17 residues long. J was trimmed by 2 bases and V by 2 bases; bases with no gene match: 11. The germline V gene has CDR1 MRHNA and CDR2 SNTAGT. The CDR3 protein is CASSDVKRGTVNTEAFF. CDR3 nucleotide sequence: TGTGCCAGCAGTGACGTCAAACGTGGGACAGTTAACACTGAAGCTTTCTTT.

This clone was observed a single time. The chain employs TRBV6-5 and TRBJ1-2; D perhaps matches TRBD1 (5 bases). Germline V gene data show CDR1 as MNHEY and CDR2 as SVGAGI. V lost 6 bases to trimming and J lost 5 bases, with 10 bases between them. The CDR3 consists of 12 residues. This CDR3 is CASRAGWYGYTF. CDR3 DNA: TGTGCCAGCAGAGCAGGGTGGTATGGCTACACCTTC.

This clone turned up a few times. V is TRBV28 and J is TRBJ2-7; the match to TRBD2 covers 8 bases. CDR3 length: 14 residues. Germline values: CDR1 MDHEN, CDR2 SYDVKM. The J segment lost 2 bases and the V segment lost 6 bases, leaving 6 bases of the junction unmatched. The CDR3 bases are TGTGCCAGCAGAAATAGCGGGACAACCTACGAGCAGTACTTC. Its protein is CASRNSGTTYEQYF.

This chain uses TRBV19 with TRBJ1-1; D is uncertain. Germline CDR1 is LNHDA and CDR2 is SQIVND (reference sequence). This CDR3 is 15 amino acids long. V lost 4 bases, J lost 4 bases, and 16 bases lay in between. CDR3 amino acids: CASSTREGVGTEAFF. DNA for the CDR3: TGTGCCAGTAGTACCCGTGAGGGAGTAGGCACTGAAGCTTTCTTT.

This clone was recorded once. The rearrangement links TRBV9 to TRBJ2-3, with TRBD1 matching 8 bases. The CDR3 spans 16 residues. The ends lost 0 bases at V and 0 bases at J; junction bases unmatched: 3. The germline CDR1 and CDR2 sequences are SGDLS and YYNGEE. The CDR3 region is CASSVGRDRSTDTQYF. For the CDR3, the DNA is TGTGCCAGCAGCGTAGGCCGGGACAGGAGCACAGATACGCAGTATTTT. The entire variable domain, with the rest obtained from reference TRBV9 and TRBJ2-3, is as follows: DSGVTQTPKHLITATGQRVTLRCSPRSGDLSVYWYQQSLDQGLQFLIQYYNGEERAKGNILERFSAQQFPDLHSELNLSSLELGDSALYFCASSVGRDRSTDTQYFGPGTRLTVL.

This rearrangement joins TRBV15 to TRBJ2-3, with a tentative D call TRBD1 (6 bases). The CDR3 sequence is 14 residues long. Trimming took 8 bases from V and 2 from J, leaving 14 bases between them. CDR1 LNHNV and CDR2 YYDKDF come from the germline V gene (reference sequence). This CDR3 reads CATRNRVNTDTQYF. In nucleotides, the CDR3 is TGTGCCACCCGAAACAGGGTAAACACAGATACGCAGTATTTT.

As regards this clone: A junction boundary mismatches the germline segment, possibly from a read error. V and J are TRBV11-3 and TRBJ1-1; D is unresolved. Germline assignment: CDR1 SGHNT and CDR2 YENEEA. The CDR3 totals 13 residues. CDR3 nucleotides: TGTGCCAGCGGCTTCGGTCAGAACACTGAAGCTTTCTTT. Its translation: CASGFGQNTEAFF.

The chain's CDR3 is CASSNRGASPLHF. CDR3 nucleotide sequence: TGTGCCAGCAGCAACCGGGGGGCCTCACCCCTCCACTTT. The rearrangement joins TRBV11-3 to TRBJ1-6, with TRBD1 as a possible D gene (6 bases). Per germline, CDR1 SGHNT and CDR2 YENEEA. Trimming removed 5 bases at V and 10 bases at J, with 12 bases between. The CDR3 totals 13 residues.

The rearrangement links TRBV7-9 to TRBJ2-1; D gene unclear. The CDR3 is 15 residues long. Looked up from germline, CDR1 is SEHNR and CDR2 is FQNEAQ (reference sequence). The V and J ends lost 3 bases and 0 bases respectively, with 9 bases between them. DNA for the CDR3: TGTGCCAGCAGCTTGGAAGCGAGCTCCTACAATGAGCAGTTCTTC. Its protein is CASSLEASSYNEQFF.

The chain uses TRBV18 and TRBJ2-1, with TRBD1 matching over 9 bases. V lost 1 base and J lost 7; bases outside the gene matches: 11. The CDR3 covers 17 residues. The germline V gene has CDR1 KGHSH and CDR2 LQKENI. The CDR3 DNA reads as TGTGCCAGCTCACCACTAGGTGTGGCGACAGGGGGGAATGAGCAGTTCTTC. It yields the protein CASSPLGVATGGNEQFF. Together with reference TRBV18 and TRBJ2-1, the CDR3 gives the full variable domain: NAGVMQNPRHLVRRRGQEARLRCSPMKGHSHVYWYRQLPEEGLKFMVYLQKENIIDESGMPKERFSAEFPKEGPSILRIQQVVRGDSAAYFCASSPLGVATGGNEQFFGPGTRLTVL.

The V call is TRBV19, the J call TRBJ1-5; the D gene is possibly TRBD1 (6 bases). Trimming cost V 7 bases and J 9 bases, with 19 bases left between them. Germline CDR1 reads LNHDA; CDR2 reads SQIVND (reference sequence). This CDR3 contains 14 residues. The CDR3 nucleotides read TGTGCCAGTAATAACCACAGGGCAATTGGGCCCCAGCATTTT. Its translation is CASNNHRAIGPQHF.

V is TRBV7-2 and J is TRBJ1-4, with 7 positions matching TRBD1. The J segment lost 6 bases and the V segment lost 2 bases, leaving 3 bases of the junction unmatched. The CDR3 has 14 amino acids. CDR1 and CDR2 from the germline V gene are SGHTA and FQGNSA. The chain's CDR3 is CASSLTGTDEKLFF. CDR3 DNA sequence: TGTGCCAGCAGCTTAACCGGGACAGATGAAAAACTGTTTTTT.

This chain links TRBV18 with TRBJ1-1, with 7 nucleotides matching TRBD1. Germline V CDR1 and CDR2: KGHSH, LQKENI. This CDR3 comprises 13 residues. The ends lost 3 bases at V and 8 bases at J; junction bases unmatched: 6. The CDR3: CASSPIGQEEAFF. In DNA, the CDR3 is TGTGCCAGCTCACCTATTGGACAGGAGGAAGCTTTCTTT.

In nucleotides, the CDR3 is TGTGCCAGCAGTGAATCGGGGGGGGCGAGGGGGAATCAGCCCCAGCATTTT. It encodes CASSESGGARGNQPQHF. The chain is built from TRBV6-1 and TRBJ1-5; D may be TRBD1 (6 bases). Germline loops: CDR1 MNHNS, CDR2 SASEGT. V lost 2 bases and J lost 4, with 18 bases in between. CDR3 length: 17 residues.